Listed below are T cell receptor beta chains from one sample, sequenced in a study of blood T cell repertoires in COVID-19. The method was immunoSEQ multiplex PCR; TCRdb's version includes in-frame clones alone and lacks a portion of them. The sample contains more than 250,000 clones, 87% of which appear only once. Sequencing was carried out using PBMCs or T cells enriched from blood (not recorded which). Receptors originate from a middle-aged woman who had recovered from COVID-19. The CDR3 runs from the conserved cysteine through the conserved F or W. D genes are given only for firm matches. Clone size, where shown, is once, few, many, or a class for clones that have expanded.

clone size: NA
J gene: TRBJ1-6
D gene: NA
V gene: TRBV2
CDR3 DNA: TGTGCCAGCCGACAGAGTAATTCACCCCTCCACTTT
CDR3 protein: CASRQSNSPLHF

clone size: NA
J gene: TRBJ2-7
D gene: TRBD1
V gene: TRBV6-2/TRBV6-3
CDR3 DNA: TGTGCCAGCAGTTTCGGGACAGTGAGCTCCTACGAGCAGTACTTC
CDR3 protein: CASSFGTVSSYEQYF

clone size: few
J gene: TRBJ1-5
D gene: NA
V gene: TRBV7-2
CDR3 DNA: TGTGCCAGCAGCTTAGTAATTGGGACACCCGGTGGAGCCCAGCATTTT
CDR3 protein: CASSLVIGTPGGAQHF

clone size: once
J gene: TRBJ2-2
D gene: TRBD1
V gene: TRBV30
CDR3 DNA: TGTGCCTGGATCCTGGGACAGGGTGTCGGGGAGCTGTTTTTT
CDR3 protein: CAWILGQGVGELFF

clone size: NA
J gene: TRBJ2-3
D gene: TRBD2
V gene: TRBV7-2
CDR3 DNA: TGTGCCAGCAGCTTAGCGCGGTCTTTAGCGGGGAGTAGCACAGATACGCAGTATTTT
CDR3 protein: CASSLARSLAGSSTDTQYF

clone size: NA
J gene: TRBJ2-1
D gene: TRBD2
V gene: TRBV5-1
CDR3 DNA: TGCGCCAGCAGCTCAGGGACTAGCGGGAGAGTCTCCTACAATGAGCAGTTCTTC
CDR3 protein: CASSSGTSGRVSYNEQFF

clone size: NA
J gene: TRBJ2-1
D gene: TRBD2
V gene: TRBV7-3
CDR3 DNA: TGTGCCAGCAGCTCCACCGGGAGGAATGAGCAGTTCTTC
CDR3 protein: CASSSTGRNEQFF

clone size: NA
J gene: TRBJ2-1
D gene: TRBD2
V gene: TRBV28
CDR3 DNA: TGTGCCAGCAGTTTGATAACTAGCGGCACCTACAATGAGCAGTTCTTC
CDR3 protein: CASSLITSGTYNEQFF

clone size: NA
J gene: TRBJ1-3
D gene: NA
V gene: TRBV10-3
CDR3 DNA: TGTGCCATCCGGTCCCCCCGGGGAAACACCATATATTTT
CDR3 protein: CAIRSPRGNTIYF

clone size: NA
J gene: TRBJ2-3
D gene: NA
V gene: TRBV28
CDR3 DNA: TGTGCCAGCAGCCTAGGCGGATCGGCGGCAGATACGCAGTATTTT
CDR3 protein: CASSLGGSAADTQYF